This T cell receptor beta chain was sequenced for a study of cytomegalovirus exposure and HLA in healthy donors. Study-wide results and caveats: In an earlier analysis, productive rearrangement rates for most beta V segments clustered near 87% or 30%.

Germline loops: CDR1 MGHRA, CDR2 YSYEKL. Trimming removed 4 bases from V and 3 bases from J, with 9 bases in between. The CDR3 consists of 13 residues. PCR primers comprised 60 Vbeta and 13 Jbeta primers. Per the original data handling: It was a later analysis that counted 83 million or so unique TCR beta chains, of which 9 million to 13 million were shared. Clones were sequenced by immunoSEQ multiplex PCR, and TCRdb holds only the in-frame ones, with some missing. Clone size and the V and J calls come from that table; the DNA yielded D and trimming. Of 130,000 to 150,000 clones listed, about 82% are singletons. About this clone itself: Its antigen is as yet unknown.

Sequencing input: PBMCs. The gene calls are TRBV4-1 and TRBJ2-5; D not resolved. The clonotype was recovered from a woman between 35 and 50 years old in good health and CMV-seropositive. The CDR3 loop reads CASSLAIKETQYF. The CDR3 nucleotides read TGCGCCAGCAGCCTAGCAATAAAAGAGACCCAGTACTTC.